The 30 T cell receptor beta chains reported below all come from one sample, sequenced in a study of response to subunit inactivated influenza vaccine. TCRdb reprocessed the RT-PCR reads with MiXCR, giving one entry per CDR3 protein. In the table there are 450,000 to 600,000 distinct CDR3 sequences, 16% of which are singletons. Here the sequenced sample was CD4+ T cells sorted from PBMCs, taken about 23 months after vaccination. All receptors come from a man aged 50-75 years who received an inactivated influenza vaccine.

This clonotype occurred a few times. The chain carries TRBV29-1 and TRBJ1-4; D gene ambiguous. V shed 3 bases and J shed 8 bases, with 7 bases lying between them. Germline V lookup: CDR1 SQVTM, CDR2 ANQGSEA. The CDR3 length is 11 residues. The CDR3 DNA follows: TGCAGCGTTGATTCAGGAGAAAAACTGTTTTTT. This codes for CSVDSGEKLFF. The full variable domain, its missing parts supplied by reference TRBV29-1 and TRBJ1-4, is SAVISQKPSRDICQRGTSLTIQCQVDSQVTMMFWYRQQPGQSLTLIATANQGSEATYESGFVIDKFPISRPNLTFSTLTVSNMSPEDSSIYLCSVDSGEKLFFGSGTQLSVL.

This clonotype was picked up many times. This chain connects TRBV14 to TRBJ1-1; D not certain. The CDR3 totals 14 residues. The V end was cut by 1 base, the J end by 1 base, with 7 bases between. Germline V gives CDR1 SGHDN, CDR2 FVKESK. This CDR3 is CASSQAVSNTEAFF. Written as DNA, the CDR3 is TGTGCCAGCAGCCAAGCGGTCTCGAACACTGAAGCTTTCTTT.

This clonotype was picked up a small number of times. The chain links TRBV15 to TRBJ2-2; no firm D call. Trimming shortened V by 4 bases and J by 3 bases, and 3 bases separated the two germline ends. CDR1 and CDR2 from the germline V gene are LNHNV and YYDKDF (reference sequence). This CDR3 spans 12 amino acids. CDR3 DNA: TGTGCCACCAGCATTTACACCGGGGAGCTGTTTTTT. This sequence encodes CATSIYTGELFF. Combining the CDR3 with reference TRBV15 and TRBJ2-2 gives the whole variable domain DAMVIQNPRYQVTQFGKPVTLSCSQTLNHNVMYWYQQKSSQAPKLLFHYYDKDFNNEADTPDNFQSRRPNTSFCFLDIRSPGLGDTAMYLCATSIYTGELFFGEGSRLTVL.

The table lists this clonotype with many counts. The chain employs TRBV12-3 or TRBV12-4 and TRBJ2-2, with TRBD1 matching over 7 bases. J gave up 3 bases and V 1 base, and 5 bases lay outside the gene matches. CDR3 length: 16 residues. The CDR3 loop is CASSLDRGVDTGELFF. The CDR3 DNA sequence: TGTGCCAGCAGTTTAGACAGGGGTGTGGACACCGGGGAGCTGTTTTTT.

V gene TRBV10-2 combines with J gene TRBJ2-3; D tentatively fits TRBD1 or TRBD2 (7 bases each). V lost 3 bases and J 0 bases, leaving 25 bases between the germline ends. Germline loops: CDR1 WSHSY, CDR2 SAAADI. CDR3 size: 20 residues. The CDR3 loop reads CASSEKRGQRGVASTDTQYF. The CDR3 DNA reads TGCGCCAGCAGTGAAAAAAGGGGACAGCGGGGCGTAGCGAGCACAGATACGCAGTATTTT.

The V call is TRBV2, the J call TRBJ2-3, with D perhaps TRBD2 (7 bases). CDR1 SNHLY and CDR2 FYNNEI come from the germline V gene. V was shortened by 1 base and J by 4 bases, with 12 bases between the two germline ends. CDR3 length: 15 residues. The CDR3 is CASSEEGGLPDTQYF. The CDR3 DNA is TGTGCCAGCAGTGAAGAGGGGGGGCTGCCAGATACGCAGTATTTT.

In this sample, this clonotype turned up many times. The V gene is TRBV7-8, the J gene TRBJ1-5; D gene unclear. The CDR3 has 14 residues. With 5 bases removed from V and 0 bases from J, the gap between germline ends came to 8 bases. Germline V lookup: CDR1 SGHVS, CDR2 FQNEAQ. This chain's CDR3 is CASSLQSSNQPQHF. CDR3 in DNA: TGTGCCAGCAGCCTACAGAGTAGCAATCAGCCCCAGCATTTT. The full variable domain, with the rest looked up from reference TRBV7-8 and TRBJ1-5, is GAGVSQSPRYKVAKRGQDVALRCDPISGHVSLFWYQQALGQGPEFLTYFQNEAQLDKSGLPSDRFFAERPEGSVSTLKIQRTQQEDSAVYLCASSLQSSNQPQHFGDGTRLSIL.

The V call is TRBV12-3 or TRBV12-4, the J call TRBJ2-5, with 7 nucleotides matching TRBD2. The CDR3 sequence is 15 residues long. V shed 6 bases and J 4 bases; nucleotides not matched to a gene: 11. The CDR3 loop reads CASSLLGRGGETQYF. Here the CDR3 DNA reads TGTGCCAGCAGCCTTCTGGGGAGGGGTGGAGAGACCCAGTACTTC.

This clonotype has a handful of counts. This rearrangement joins TRBV20-1 to TRBJ2-7; 8 nucleotides match TRBD2. The CDR3 totals 12 residues. The V and J ends lost 2 bases and 5 bases, in that order; junction bases with no gene match: 2. Germline V gene sequence: CDR1 DFQATT, CDR2 SNEGSKA (reference sequence). DNA for the CDR3: TGCAGTGCTAGAAGCGGGGGACACGAGCAGTACTTC. As protein: CSARSGGHEQYF.

The chain employs TRBV28 and TRBJ1-5, with D unresolved. Germline assignment: CDR1 MDHEN and CDR2 SYDVKM. Trimming removed 3 bases at V and 7 bases at J, with 1 base between. The length of the CDR3 is 10 residues. The CDR3 loop reads CASSFQPQHF. The CDR3 region has the DNA TGTGCCAGCAGTTTCCAGCCCCAGCATTTT.

The V and J genes are TRBV27 and TRBJ2-1; 12 bases agree with TRBD2. J gave up 7 bases and V 7 bases, and 14 bases lay outside the gene matches. Looked up from germline, CDR1 is MNHEY and CDR2 is SMNVEV (reference sequence). This CDR3 has 17 amino acids. As DNA, the CDR3 is TGTGCCAGCAAAACGGGTCTAGCGGGAGGGAATTGGAATGAGCAGTTCTTC. Its translation is CASKTGLAGGNWNEQFF.

V and J are TRBV4-3 and TRBJ1-6; 10 bases line up with TRBD1. This CDR3 comprises 17 residues. J was trimmed by 0 bases and V by 7 bases; bases with no gene match: 6. Germline CDR1 is LGHNA and CDR2 is YSLEER. The CDR3 here is CASTHDRGRSYNSPLHF. DNA of the CDR3: TGCGCCAGCACCCATGACAGGGGGCGCTCCTATAATTCACCCCTCCACTTT.

This clonotype was counted between two and nine times. The chain joins TRBV7-2 to TRBJ2-2; D perhaps matches TRBD2 (5 bases). The CDR3 spans 14 residues. V was cut by 2 bases and J by 3 bases, with 7 bases left in between. Looked up from germline, CDR1 is SGHTA and CDR2 is FQGNSA. The CDR3 reads CASSLRRYTGELFF. In DNA form, the CDR3 reads TGTGCCAGCAGCTTACGGAGGTACACCGGGGAGCTGTTTTTT.

This clonotype showed up just a few times. The chain links TRBV5-3 to TRBJ1-5, with D maybe TRBD1 (6 bases). TRBV5-3 counts as an open reading frame of uncertain function. The CDR3 is 15 amino acids. V lost 2 bases and J 3 bases, leaving 12 bases between the germline ends. CDR3: CARSFKGVYNQPQHF. The CDR3 DNA reads TGTGCCAGAAGCTTCAAGGGGGTCTACAATCAGCCCCAGCATTTT.

The chain recombines TRBV6-1 with TRBJ1-2; 7 nucleotides align to TRBD1. Germline CDR1 is MNHNS and CDR2 is SASEGT. The ends lost 5 bases at V and 3 bases at J; junction bases unmatched: 6. The length of the CDR3 is 14 residues. CDR3 nucleotide sequence: TGTGCCAGCAGTCGCAGGGGGTTGGACTATGGCTACACCTTC. It yields the protein CASSRRGLDYGYTF.

The sample holds a few counts of this clonotype. This CDR3 reads CASSLESGSYNEQFF. The CDR3 DNA reads as TGTGCCAGCAGCTTAGAGTCAGGATCTTACAATGAGCAGTTCTTC. The chain uses TRBV11-3 and TRBJ2-1; D remains ambiguous. From germline, CDR1 is SGHNT and CDR2 YENEEA. This CDR3 is 15 amino acids long. V was clipped by 0 bases and J by 4 bases, with 10 bases between them.

The rearrangement joins TRBV2 to TRBJ1-1; D is ambiguous. The germline CDR1 and CDR2 sequences are SNHLY and FYNNEI. V lost 0 bases and J lost 5, with 13 bases in between. The CDR3 has 15 amino acids. The chain's CDR3 is CASSEAWFVRTEAFF. DNA of the CDR3: TGTGCCAGCAGTGAAGCCTGGTTTGTTCGGACTGAAGCTTTCTTT.

Concerning this clonotype: The conserved final phenylalanine or tryptophan is absent from the CDR3, which likely points to a read error. The V gene is TRBV20-1, the J gene TRBJ1-1, with no clear D. This CDR3 has 14 amino acids. The ends were cut back, 3 bases at V and 2 bases at J, with 13 bases in the middle. Looked up from germline, CDR1 is DFQATT and CDR2 is SNEGSKA (reference sequence). CDR3 residues: CSARLRGPNTEAFS. In DNA, the CDR3 is TGCAGTGCTAGGTTAAGAGGACCTAACACTGAAGCTTTCTCT.

Only a few counts were recorded for this clonotype. This chain connects TRBV9 to TRBJ2-1; no clear D. V lost 0 bases and J lost 3, with 10 bases in between. Per germline, CDR1 SGDLS and CDR2 YYNGEE. The CDR3 runs to 15 residues. The CDR3 protein is CASSVEGSLYNEQFF. CDR3 DNA sequence: TGTGCCAGCAGCGTAGAGGGTTCCCTCTACAATGAGCAGTTCTTC.

This clonotype was counted a few times. This chain uses TRBV20-1 with TRBJ2-5, with D perhaps matching TRBD2 (5 bases). Germline loops: CDR1 DFQATT, CDR2 SNEGSKA (reference sequence). The CDR3 is made up of 11 amino acids. Trimming removed 7 bases from V and 5 bases from J, with 11 bases in between. Here the CDR3 reads CSGVRRETQYF. Written as DNA, the CDR3 is TGCAGTGGCGTACGGAGGGAGACCCAGTACTTC.

V usage is TRBV5-6 and J usage is TRBJ1-2, with D possibly TRBD1 on 5 matching bases. V lost 4 bases and J lost 4, with 14 bases in between. The CDR3 consists of 14 residues. CDR1 is SGHDT, CDR2 YYEEEE, per germline. DNA for the CDR3: TGTGCCAGCAGCCAGGCGGGACTGAGCTATGGCTACACCTTC. Residues: CASSQAGLSYGYTF.

This clonotype has only one observation. The chain couples TRBV6-5 to TRBJ1-5; 9 positions match TRBD1. The CDR3 contains 16 residues. Germline V lookup: CDR1 MNHEY, CDR2 SVGAGI. Trimming at V came to 5 bases and at J to 3 bases, leaving 8 bases not matched to a gene. The CDR3 is CASSLEQGAPNQPQHF. As DNA, the CDR3 is TGTGCCAGCAGTCTCGAACAGGGGGCTCCCAATCAGCCCCAGCATTTT.

The chain employs TRBV4-3 and TRBJ1-3; D unclear. This CDR3 has 15 amino acids. The V end was cut by 0 bases, the J end by 3 bases, with 9 bases between. Germline values: CDR1 LGHNA, CDR2 YSLEER. In DNA, the CDR3 is TGCGCCAGCAGCCAAGAGGGGTTCGGTGGAAACACCATATATTTT. Residues: CASSQEGFGGNTIYF.

This clonotype has only a few counts. This chain uses TRBV12-3 or TRBV12-4 with TRBJ2-7; possibly TRBD1 for D (6 bases). The V gene lost 4 bases and the J gene lost 3 bases, with 16 bases spanning the gap. This CDR3 spans 15 amino acids. The DNA for the CDR3 is TGTGCCAGCAGTTACGGACAACAGGGTAACTACGAGCAGTACTTC. Amino acids: CASSYGQQGNYEQYF.

This clonotype was seen only a few times. This chain links TRBV27 with TRBJ2-7; TRBD1 is a possible D gene (6 bases). The CDR3 loop spans 15 amino acids. V dropped 0 bases and J dropped 4 bases, with 13 bases sitting between them. Germline CDR1 and CDR2: MNHEY and SMNVEV (reference sequence). CDR3 DNA sequence: TGTGCCAGCAGTTTATCGCAGGGGCTACCGTACGAGCAGTACTTC. Its protein product is CASSLSQGLPYEQYF.

A few counts support this clonotype. The V call is TRBV28, the J call TRBJ2-7; 12 bases agree with TRBD1. This CDR3 is built from 14 residues. J was trimmed by 6 bases and V by 5 bases; bases with no gene match: 5. Germline V CDR1 and CDR2: MDHEN, SYDVKM. The chain's CDR3 is CASSQGQGAGEQYF. The DNA of the CDR3 is TGTGCCAGCAGTCAGGGACAGGGGGCGGGCGAGCAGTACTTC.

In the case of this clonotype: The germline gene is not matched at one end of the junction; a read error may be the cause. This sequence joins TRBV6-2 or TRBV6-3 and TRBJ2-5, with 12 bases matching TRBD2. Germline CDR1 MNHEY, CDR2 SVGEGT. CDR3 length equals 14 residues. CDR3 nucleotides: TGTGCCAGCAGTCCGCGGACTAGCGGGACACCGCCGAACTTC. Translation: CASSPRTSGTPPNF.

The chain uses TRBV28 and TRBJ2-7; D might be TRBD2 (5 bases). With 10 bases removed from V and 3 bases from J, the gap between germline ends came to 19 bases. The CDR3 loop spans 14 amino acids. Germline loops: CDR1 MDHEN, CDR2 SYDVKM. The CDR3 region is CATLKAGRNYEQYF. The DNA for the CDR3 is TGTGCCACCCTAAAGGCGGGTCGGAACTACGAGCAGTACTTC.

This clonotype was counted a few times. The V and J genes are TRBV29-1 and TRBJ2-1; TRBD2 might be the D (6 bases). The CDR3 is 15 residues long. Between the trimmed V and J ends, which lost 2 bases and 1 base, there was a span of 12 bases. Germline assignment: CDR1 SQVTM and CDR2 ANQGSEA. The CDR3, as DNA: TGCAGCGTTGAACGGGACTTAGTATCCTACAATGAGCAGTTCTTC. Translation: CSVERDLVSYNEQFF.

The chain recombines TRBV5-5 with TRBJ2-1; tentatively, D is TRBD1 (6 bases). With 4 bases removed from V and 0 bases from J, the gap between germline ends came to 11 bases. This CDR3 region has 15 residues. From germline, CDR1 is SGHKS and CDR2 YYEKEE (reference sequence). CDR3 nucleotides: TGTGCCAGCAGCACCGACAGGCTCTCCTACAATGAGCAGTTCTTC. It is translated as CASSTDRLSYNEQFF.